The sequence of this T cell receptor (beta chain) was determined in a study of cytomegalovirus exposure and HLA in healthy donors. Primers for the PCR totalled 60 Vbeta and 13 Jbeta. The assay was immunoSEQ multiplex PCR, and TCRdb's table has in-frame clones only and misses some. The sample lists fewer than 200,000 clones, 87% occurring once. The ends lost 2 bases at V and 0 bases at J; junction bases unmatched: 8. CDR3 length: 17 amino acids. Germline assignment: CDR1 SGHRS and CDR2 YFSETQ. Sequenced material: PBMCs. The chain links TRBV5-1 to TRBJ2-1; the match to TRBD2 covers 7 bases. This clonotype originated in a boy between 2 and 10 years old in good health and CMV-seronegative. The DNA of the CDR3 is TGCGCCAGCAGCTTTTGGAAAAGCGGGGTCTCCTACAATGAGCAGTTCTTC. The encoded protein is CASSFWKSGVSYNEQFF.